This T cell receptor (beta chain) was documented in a study of low-dose radiotherapy and immunotherapy resistance in tumors. At the level of the study: Cohort 1 was given 0.5 Gy per fraction every 2 weeks, for 6.5 Gy total.

Trimming cost V 2 bases and J 1 base, with 11 bases left between them. Looked up from germline, CDR1 is KGHDR and CDR2 is SFDVKD. The length of the CDR3 is 15 residues. Priming of first-strand cDNA relied on TRAV- and TRBV-specific primers (covering alpha and beta chains). The authors amplified TCRs for 20 to 25 PCR cycles with a constant-region primer and a V-primer adapter. In vitro transcription served to amplify the isolated mRNA. TCRdb redid the calling of the reads with MiXCR, one entry per CDR3 protein. The sample carries 80,000 to 90,000 distinct CDR3 sequences, 15% to 20% recorded once. Time point noted: before trial treatment.

V is TRBV24-1 and J is TRBJ2-7; D may correspond to TRBD1 or TRBD2 (5 bases each). The clonotype originates from a male donor with prostate cancer. The sample consisted of PBMCs, taken before treatment. In nucleotides, the CDR3 is TGTGCCACCAGTGATTCCCGGGACCCATCCTACGAGCAGTACTTC. Translated, it gives CATSDSRDPSYEQYF.